These 14 T cell receptor beta chains share one sample of origin, sequenced in a study of patients and donors after allogeneic stem cell transplantation. TCRdb passed the RT-PCR reads through MiXCR, listing each CDR3 protein once. The sample lists about 87,000 distinct CDR3 sequences, around 5% occurring once. Specimen: blood, either unsorted or a sorted T cell fraction (not recorded which). These receptors all stem from a human donor who was either an allogeneic HSCT recipient or a stem cell or donor lymphocyte infusion donor (not recorded which). It is not recorded whose cells these are; they may come from a transplant donor.

This clonotype was seen repeatedly, ten times or more. The chain links TRBV28 to TRBJ1-1; 7 bases align to TRBD1. CDR1 and CDR2 from the germline V gene are MDHEN and SYDVKM. The junction had 7 bases not matched to a gene; V was cut back by 4 bases and J by 2 bases. The CDR3 contains 15 residues. Here the CDR3 DNA reads TGTGCCAGCAGTTCACAGGGGATGGGTAACACTGAAGCTTTCTTT. Its translation is CASSSQGMGNTEAFF.

This clonotype was recorded many times. This rearrangement joins TRBV20-1 to TRBJ2-5; no firm D call. From germline, CDR1 is DFQATT and CDR2 SNEGSKA (reference sequence). Trimming pared 6 bases from V and 2 bases from J, leaving 13 bases between. The CDR3 is 13 amino acids. The CDR3 protein is CSARGGFQETQYF. CDR3 sequence (DNA): TGCAGTGCCCGAGGCGGATTTCAAGAGACCCAGTACTTC.

This clonotype was recorded a few times. V is TRBV2 and J is TRBJ2-2; unclear D gene. Per the germline V gene, CDR1 is SNHLY and CDR2 is FYNNEI. This CDR3 has 13 amino acids. The ends were cut back, 3 bases at V and 4 bases at J, with 6 bases in the middle. CDR3 in amino acids: CASSEKPTGELFF. The CDR3 DNA is TGTGCCAGCAGTGAGAAGCCCACCGGGGAGCTGTTTTTT.

In this sample, this clonotype turned up many times. For the CDR3, the DNA is TGTGCCAGCAGTTTAACAGGGGTTCCCCTCCACTTT. As protein: CASSLTGVPLHF. The gene calls are TRBV6-5 and TRBJ1-6, with TRBD1 matching over 7 bases. CDR1 is MNHEY, CDR2 SVGAGI, per germline. V lost 4 bases and J lost 13; bases outside the gene matches: 4. The CDR3 is 12 residues long.

The genes are TRBV4-1 and TRBJ2-5, with 9 nucleotides matching TRBD2. The CDR3 totals 16 residues. The germline V gene has CDR1 MGHRA and CDR2 YSYEKL. Trimming cost V 1 base and J 1 base; bases outside gene matches: 4. CDR3 coding DNA: TGCGCCAGCAGCCAAGGACTAGCGGAGATCCAAGAGACCCAGTACTTC. Translation: CASSQGLAEIQETQYF.

This clonotype was observed many times. The CDR3 DNA sequence: TGTGCCAGCAGCTTACATGAGGTGGACCTCCCCGCCACCGGGGAGCTGTTTTTT. Its translation: CASSLHEVDLPATGELFF. The gene calls are TRBV11-2 and TRBJ2-2; D gene ambiguous. The CDR3 loop spans 18 amino acids. Deletions cut 2 bases from V and 4 bases from J, with 20 bases between. Germline V gene data show CDR1 as SGHAT and CDR2 as FQNNGV.

The chain links TRBV7-3 to TRBJ2-7, with TRBD2 matching over 7 bases. The V gene end was trimmed by 1 base and the J gene end by 5 bases; junction bases not matched to a gene: 8. CDR1 and CDR2 (germline): SGHTA, FQGTGA. The CDR3 contains 15 residues. The DNA of the CDR3 is TGTGCCAGCAGCTTAAACGGCGGGAGTTACGACGAGCAGTACTTC. Its protein product is CASSLNGGSYDEQYF. Variable domain in full (rest from reference TRBV7-3 and TRBJ2-7): GAGVSQTPSNKVTEKGKYVELRCDPISGHTALYWYRQSLGQGPEFLIYFQGTGAADDSGLPNDRFFAVRPEGSVSTLKIQRTERGDSAVYLCASSLNGGSYDEQYFGPGTRLTVT.

Many counts were recorded for this clonotype. This rearrangement joins TRBV29-1 to TRBJ1-4; D might be TRBD1 (5 bases). The V and J ends lost 5 bases and 10 bases respectively, with 14 bases between them. The CDR3 runs 12 residues. Germline V gene lookup returns CDR1 SQVTM and CDR2 ANQGSEA. The CDR3 is CSVLGGGGKLFF. CDR3 DNA sequence: TGCAGCGTTCTTGGGGGTGGTGGAAAACTGTTTTTT.

This clonotype occurred many times. The rearrangement links TRBV3-1 to TRBJ1-4; D call uncertain. Trimming pared 4 bases from V and 7 bases from J, leaving 16 bases between. The CDR3 loop spans 15 amino acids. From germline, CDR1 is LGHDT and CDR2 YNNKEL (reference sequence). The CDR3 reads CASSPSGMRSEKLFF. The CDR3 coding sequence is TGTGCCAGCAGCCCAAGCGGGATGCGGAGTGAAAAACTGTTTTTT.

At least ten counts were recorded for this clonotype. This sequence joins TRBV4-1 and TRBJ1-6; D is possibly TRBD1 (5 bases). The CDR3 spans 16 residues. Germline assignment: CDR1 MGHRA and CDR2 YSYEKL. Trimming removed 0 bases at V and 5 bases at J, with 11 bases between. CDR3 sequence (DNA): TGCGCCAGCAGCCAAGAACAGGCTCTAGATAATTCACCCCTCCACTTT. Translating it yields CASSQEQALDNSPLHF.

This clonotype is medium-sized in the sample. This chain connects TRBV12-3 or TRBV12-4 to TRBJ2-1; 9 bases agree with TRBD2. The ends lost 3 bases at V and 2 bases at J; junction bases unmatched: 8. The CDR3 has 17 residues. In nucleotides, the CDR3 is TGTGCCAGCAGTTTCACCATAGCGGGAGCAGCCTACAATGAGCAGTTCTTC. Translation: CASSFTIAGAAYNEQFF.

This chain joins TRBV3-1 and TRBJ2-2, with TRBD2 matching over 10 bases. The V gene end was trimmed by 1 base and the J gene end by 3 bases; junction bases not matched to a gene: 14. CDR3 length equals 20 residues. Germline V gene sequence: CDR1 LGHDT, CDR2 YNNKEL (reference sequence). The CDR3 reads CASSQGVGKTSGWYTGELFF. In DNA form, the CDR3 reads TGTGCCAGCAGCCAAGGCGTTGGCAAGACTAGCGGGTGGTACACCGGGGAGCTGTTTTTT.

This clonotype was picked up many times. This chain connects TRBV5-5 to TRBJ1-6; D gene unclear. Trimming cost V 0 bases and J 3 bases, with 10 bases left between them. CDR1 and CDR2 from the germline V gene are SGHKS and YYEKEE (reference sequence). The CDR3 runs 16 residues. The CDR3 DNA reads as TGTGCCAGCAGCTTGGCCCTCCGCCTCTATAATTCACCCCTCCACTTT. This translates into CASSLALRLYNSPLHF.

This clonotype was seen at least ten times. This chain connects TRBV29-1 to TRBJ1-1, with TRBD1 matching 8 bases. This CDR3 contains 13 residues. V was clipped by 7 bases and J by 4 bases; unmatched bases: 8. Germline loops: CDR1 SQVTM, CDR2 ANQGSEA. The CDR3, as DNA: TGCAGCGGAAACAGGGGGGAGAGCACTGAAGCTTTCTTT. It specifies CSGNRGESTEAFF.